The clone carrying this TCR beta chain was recorded only once. Its antigen is undetermined. TCRdb's table, derived via immunoSEQ multiplex PCR, lists solely in-frame clones and lacks some. The sample has some 190,000 clones, around 91% seen once. The sample originates from a study of T cell responses to AZD1222 COVID-19 vaccine. Study findings and constraints: Of the AZD1222 recipients, only five to seven were seropositive at baseline.

The specimen was peripheral blood, collected on day 0 of AZD1222 vaccination. This sequence was found in an adult in good health.

DNA of the CDR3: TGTGCCAGCAGTGGAGGTCGGGGGCCCGGAAATGAGCAGTTCTTC. Its protein is CASSGGRGPGNEQFF. The chain carries TRBV2 and TRBJ2-1, with D perhaps matching TRBD1 or TRBD2 (6 bases each). The germline V gene encodes CDR1 SNHLY and CDR2 FYNNEI. This CDR3 comprises 15 residues. V was shortened by 4 bases and J by 7 bases, with 17 bases between the two germline ends.